These 14 T cell receptor beta chains originate from one sample sequenced in a study of blood T cell repertoires in COVID-19. The table came from immunoSEQ multiplex PCR; TCRdb's copy has only in-frame clones and leaves some out. The sample holds under 200,000 clones; about 87% are singletons and the top ten take over 3.5%. Sequencing was performed on peripheral blood. Receptors originate from a man between 18 and 35 years old with active or convalescent COVID-19.

V and J are TRBV19 and TRBJ2-3, with a weak D call TRBD2 (5 bases). The CDR3 has 14 amino acids. Trimming removed 5 bases from V and 2 bases from J, with 11 bases in between. Germline V CDR1 and CDR2: LNHDA, SQIVND (reference sequence). The CDR3 DNA follows: TGTGCCAGTAGTCTGGAGCGGAACACAGATACGCAGTATTTT. This sequence encodes CASSLERNTDTQYF. Together with reference TRBV19 and TRBJ2-3, the CDR3 gives the full variable domain: DGGITQSPKYLFRKEGQNVTLSCEQNLNHDAMYWYRQDPGQGLRLIYYSQIVNDFQKGDIAEGYSVSREKKESFPLTVTSAQKNPTAFYLCASSLERNTDTQYFGPGTRLTVL.

The chain employs TRBV19 and TRBJ1-2; D uncertain. The V end was cut by 3 bases, the J end by 2 bases, with 7 bases between. Germline V gene lookup returns CDR1 LNHDA and CDR2 SQIVND (reference sequence). The CDR3 spans 13 residues. CDR3 sequence (DNA): TGTGCCAGTAGTATGGGCAGGAACTATGGCTACACCTTC. Its protein is CASSMGRNYGYTF. Combining the CDR3 with reference TRBV19 and TRBJ1-2 gives the whole variable domain DGGITQSPKYLFRKEGQNVTLSCEQNLNHDAMYWYRQDPGQGLRLIYYSQIVNDFQKGDIAEGYSVSREKKESFPLTVTSAQKNPTAFYLCASSMGRNYGYTFGSGTRLTVV.

The table lists this clone with a count of one. The genes are TRBV20-1 and TRBJ2-1, with TRBD2 matching over 12 bases. The CDR3 has 14 amino acids. The germline V gene has CDR1 DFQATT and CDR2 SNEGSKA (reference sequence). V dropped 6 bases and J dropped 8; count of bases not matched to a gene: 8. CDR3: CSASPSGGAHEQFF. The DNA of the CDR3 is TGCAGTGCGAGTCCTAGCGGGGGGGCCCATGAGCAGTTCTTC.

The chain combines TRBV18 with TRBJ2-1; D might be TRBD1 (6 bases). CDR3 length: 13 residues. Trimming shortened V by 3 bases and J by 5 bases, and 8 bases separated the two germline ends. CDR1 is KGHSH, CDR2 LQKENI, per germline. In DNA, the CDR3 is TGTGCCAGCTCACCGGACAGAAACAATGAGCAGTTCTTC. Translating gives CASSPDRNNEQFF. Full variable domain (missing parts from reference TRBV18 and TRBJ2-1): NAGVMQNPRHLVRRRGQEARLRCSPMKGHSHVYWYRQLPEEGLKFMVYLQKENIIDESGMPKERFSAEFPKEGPSILRIQQVVRGDSAAYFCASSPDRNNEQFFGPGTRLTVL.

V is TRBV6-6 and J is TRBJ2-1; D might be TRBD2 (5 bases). Trimming shortened V by 7 bases and J by 1 base, and 8 bases separated the two germline ends. CDR1 and CDR2 (germline): MNHNY, SVGAGI (reference sequence). There are 13 residues in the CDR3. Here the CDR3 reads CASTSGSYNEQFF. The CDR3 DNA is TGTGCCAGCACCTCGGGATCCTACAATGAGCAGTTCTTC.

CDR3 region: CASSRDSHKLFF. The CDR3 nucleotides read TGTGCCAGCAGTCGGGACAGCCATAAACTGTTTTTT. The V call is TRBV12-3 or TRBV12-4, the J call TRBJ1-4; 7 bases line up with TRBD1. Germline trimming cut 5 bases from V and 11 bases from J; bases unmatched to any gene: 5. The CDR3 is made up of 12 amino acids.

The chain links TRBV5-1 to TRBJ2-7; tentatively, D is TRBD2 (6 bases). From germline, CDR1 is SGHRS and CDR2 YFSETQ. V gave up 0 bases and J gave up 7 bases, with 11 bases separating them. The CDR3 loop spans 13 amino acids. The CDR3 sequence: CASSLATGREQYV. The CDR3 DNA sequence: TGCGCCAGCAGCTTGGCCACGGGGAGGGAGCAGTACGTC.

The chain combines TRBV12-5 with TRBJ1-5, with a weak D call TRBD1 (5 bases). The CDR3 has 19 residues. Germline V CDR1 and CDR2: LGHNT, FRNRAP. V was pared by 1 base and J by 7 bases, with 26 bases between. The chain's CDR3 is CASGLDMTRGLSRWQPQHF. The DNA for the CDR3 is TGTGCTAGTGGTTTGGATATGACGAGGGGACTGTCTCGTTGGCAGCCCCAGCATTTT.

The chain has TRBV27 and TRBJ1-1, with D maybe TRBD1 (5 bases). V was clipped by 6 bases and J by 5 bases, with 13 bases between them. From germline, CDR1 is MNHEY and CDR2 SMNVEV (reference sequence). CDR3 size: 13 residues. For the CDR3, the DNA is TGTGCCAGCAGGGGGGAGGGATTTACTGAAGCTTTCTTT. This encodes CASRGEGFTEAFF.

The chain recombines TRBV19 with TRBJ2-5, with 9 bases matching TRBD2. Trimming at V came to 3 bases and at J to 4 bases, leaving 12 bases not matched to a gene. Germline V lookup: CDR1 LNHDA, CDR2 SQIVND (reference sequence). CDR3 length: 17 amino acids. CDR3 sequence (DNA): TGTGCCAGTAGTATCTCTACTCAAGGAGCGGGGGGAGAGACCCAGTACTTC. It yields the protein CASSISTQGAGGETQYF.

This chain uses TRBV5-1 with TRBJ2-2, with a weak D call TRBD2 (5 bases). Trimming shortened V by 1 base and J by 3 bases, and 10 bases separated the two germline ends. Germline assignment: CDR1 SGHRS and CDR2 YFSETQ. The CDR3 runs to 15 residues. The CDR3 protein is CASSLYGGHTGELFF. The CDR3 DNA reads as TGCGCCAGCAGCTTGTATGGAGGACACACCGGGGAGCTGTTTTTT.

V usage is TRBV6-5 and J usage is TRBJ2-1; D unclear. The CDR3 is 12 residues long. Germline CDR1 is MNHEY and CDR2 is SVGAGI. Trimming cost V 8 bases and J 0 bases, with 5 bases left between them. The CDR3 loop is CASFNSYNEQFF. The CDR3 DNA follows: TGTGCCAGCTTTAACTCCTACAATGAGCAGTTCTTC.

This chain uses TRBV4-2 with TRBJ2-5; 9 nucleotides line up with TRBD2. With 0 bases clipped from V and 3 bases from J, the junction kept 17 bases outside the gene matches. In germline, CDR1 is LGHNA, CDR2 YNFKEQ. This CDR3 contains 20 residues. DNA of the CDR3: TGTGCCAGCAGCCAAGAAATTAATAAGGGAACTAGCGGGTCCAAAGAGACCCAGTACTTC. The encoded protein is CASSQEINKGTSGSKETQYF.

V gene TRBV5-1 combines with J gene TRBJ1-5; possible D gene TRBD1, 5 bases. Germline V lookup: CDR1 SGHRS, CDR2 YFSETQ. The CDR3 consists of 17 residues. The V end was cut by 2 bases, the J end by 1 base, with 16 bases between. CDR3 residues: CASSFRWQGRSNQPQHF. DNA for the CDR3: TGCGCCAGCAGCTTTCGGTGGCAGGGCCGAAGCAATCAGCCCCAGCATTTT.